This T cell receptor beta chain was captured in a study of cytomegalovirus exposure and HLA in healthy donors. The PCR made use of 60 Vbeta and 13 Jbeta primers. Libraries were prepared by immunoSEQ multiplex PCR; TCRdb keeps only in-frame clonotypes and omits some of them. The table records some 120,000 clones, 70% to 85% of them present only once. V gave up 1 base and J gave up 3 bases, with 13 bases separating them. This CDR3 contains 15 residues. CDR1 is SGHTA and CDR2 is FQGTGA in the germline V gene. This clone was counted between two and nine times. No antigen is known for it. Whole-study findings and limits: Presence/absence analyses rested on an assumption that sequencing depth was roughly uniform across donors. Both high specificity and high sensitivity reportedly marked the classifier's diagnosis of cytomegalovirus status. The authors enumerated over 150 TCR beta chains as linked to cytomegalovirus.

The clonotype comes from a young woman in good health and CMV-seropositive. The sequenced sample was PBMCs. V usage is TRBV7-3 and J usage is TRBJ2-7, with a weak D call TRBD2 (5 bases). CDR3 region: CASSLKSAVDYEQYF. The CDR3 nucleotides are TGTGCCAGCAGCTTAAAGTCAGCGGTAGACTACGAGCAGTACTTC.